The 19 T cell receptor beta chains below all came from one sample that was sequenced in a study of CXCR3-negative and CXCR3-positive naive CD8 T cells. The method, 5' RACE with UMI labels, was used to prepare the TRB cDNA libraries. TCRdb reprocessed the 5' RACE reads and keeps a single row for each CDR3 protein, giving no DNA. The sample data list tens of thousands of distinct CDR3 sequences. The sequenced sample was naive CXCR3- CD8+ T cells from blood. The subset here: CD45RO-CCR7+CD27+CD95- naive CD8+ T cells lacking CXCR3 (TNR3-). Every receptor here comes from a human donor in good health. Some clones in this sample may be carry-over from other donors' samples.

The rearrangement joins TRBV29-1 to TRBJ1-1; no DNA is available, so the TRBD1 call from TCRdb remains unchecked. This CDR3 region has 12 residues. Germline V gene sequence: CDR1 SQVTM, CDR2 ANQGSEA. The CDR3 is CGATGMNTEAFF.

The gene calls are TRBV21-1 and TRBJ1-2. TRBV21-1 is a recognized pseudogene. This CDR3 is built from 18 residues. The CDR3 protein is CASSTLGRVVESNYGYTF.

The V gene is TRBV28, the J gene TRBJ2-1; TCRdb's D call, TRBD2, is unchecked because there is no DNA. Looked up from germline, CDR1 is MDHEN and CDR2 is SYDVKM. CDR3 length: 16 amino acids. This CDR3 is CASLAVASGFYNEQFF. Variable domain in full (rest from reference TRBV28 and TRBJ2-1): DVKVTQSSRYLVKRTGEKVFLECVQDMDHENMFWYRQDPGLGLRLIYFSYDVKMKEKGDIPEGYSVSREKKERFSLILESASTNQTSMYLCASLAVASGFYNEQFFGPGTRLTVL.

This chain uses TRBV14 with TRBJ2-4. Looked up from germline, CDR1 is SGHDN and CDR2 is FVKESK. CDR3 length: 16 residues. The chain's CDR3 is CASSPTSTLAKNIQYF. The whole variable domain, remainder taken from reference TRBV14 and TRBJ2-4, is EAGVTQFPSHSVIEKGQTVTLRCDPISGHDNLYWYRRVMGKEIKFLLHFVKESKQDESGMPNNRFLAERTGGTYSTLKVQPAELEDSGVYFCASSPTSTLAKNIQYFGAGTRLSVL.

The CDR3 protein is CASSQDPSGLSSYEQYF. The genes are TRBV4-1 and TRBJ2-7; lacking DNA, the TRBD2 call made by TCRdb goes unchecked. The CDR3 contains 17 residues. Per germline, CDR1 MGHRA and CDR2 YSYEKL.

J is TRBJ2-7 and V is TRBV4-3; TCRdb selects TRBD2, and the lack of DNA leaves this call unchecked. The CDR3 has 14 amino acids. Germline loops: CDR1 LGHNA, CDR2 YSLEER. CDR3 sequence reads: CASSQKGGSGEQYF.

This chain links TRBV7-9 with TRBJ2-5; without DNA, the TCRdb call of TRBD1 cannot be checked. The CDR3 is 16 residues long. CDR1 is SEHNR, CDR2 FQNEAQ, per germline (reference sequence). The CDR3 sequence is CASSLARTGVEETQYF. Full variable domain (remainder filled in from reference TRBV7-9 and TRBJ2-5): DTGVSQNPRHKITKRGQNVTFRCDPISEHNRLYWYRQTLGQGPEFLTYFQNEAQLEKSRLLSDRFSAERPKGSFSTLEIQRTEQGDSAMYLCASSLARTGVEETQYFGPGTRLLVL.

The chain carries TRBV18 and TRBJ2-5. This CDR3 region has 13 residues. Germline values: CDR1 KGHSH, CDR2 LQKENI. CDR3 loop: CASLPTDRETQYF.

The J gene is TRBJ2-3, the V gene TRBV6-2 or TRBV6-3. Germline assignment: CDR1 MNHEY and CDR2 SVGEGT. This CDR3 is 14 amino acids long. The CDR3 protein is CASSYLTSTDTQYF.

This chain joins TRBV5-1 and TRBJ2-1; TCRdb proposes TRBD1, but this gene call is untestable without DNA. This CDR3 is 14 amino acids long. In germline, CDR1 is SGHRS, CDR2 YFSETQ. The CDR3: CASSLRGEVNEQFF.

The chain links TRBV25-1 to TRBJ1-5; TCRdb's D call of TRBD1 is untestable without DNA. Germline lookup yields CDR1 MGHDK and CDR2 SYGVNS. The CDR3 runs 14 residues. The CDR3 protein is CASSEYRWLQPQHF.

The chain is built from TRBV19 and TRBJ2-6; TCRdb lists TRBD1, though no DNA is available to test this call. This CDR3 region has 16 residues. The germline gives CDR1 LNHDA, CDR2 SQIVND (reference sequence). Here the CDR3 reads CASSLAGASGANVLTF.

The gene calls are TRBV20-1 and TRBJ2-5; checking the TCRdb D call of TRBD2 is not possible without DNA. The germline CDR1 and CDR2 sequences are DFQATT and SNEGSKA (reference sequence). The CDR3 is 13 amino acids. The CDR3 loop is CSARMGLRETQYF.

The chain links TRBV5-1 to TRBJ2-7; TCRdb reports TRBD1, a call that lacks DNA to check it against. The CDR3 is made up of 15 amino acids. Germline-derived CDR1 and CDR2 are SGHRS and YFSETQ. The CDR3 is CASSDQGPLSYEQYF.

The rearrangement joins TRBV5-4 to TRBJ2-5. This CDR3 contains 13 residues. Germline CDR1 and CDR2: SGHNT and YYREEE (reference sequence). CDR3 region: CASSWALGETQYF.

The CDR3 sequence is CSVESGSGGLEQFF. The chain links TRBV29-1 to TRBJ2-1; TCRdb calls TRBD2, which cannot be checked without DNA. Germline V gene sequence: CDR1 SQVTM, CDR2 ANQGSEA. The CDR3 length is 14 residues.

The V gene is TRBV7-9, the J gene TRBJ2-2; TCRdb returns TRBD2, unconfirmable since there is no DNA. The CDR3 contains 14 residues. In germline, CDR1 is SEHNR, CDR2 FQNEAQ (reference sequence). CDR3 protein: CASSESGRAGELFF. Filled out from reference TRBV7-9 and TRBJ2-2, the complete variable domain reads DTGVSQNPRHKITKRGQNVTFRCDPISEHNRLYWYRQTLGQGPEFLTYFQNEAQLEKSRLLSDRFSAERPKGSFSTLEIQRTEQGDSAMYLCASSESGRAGELFFGEGSRLTVL.

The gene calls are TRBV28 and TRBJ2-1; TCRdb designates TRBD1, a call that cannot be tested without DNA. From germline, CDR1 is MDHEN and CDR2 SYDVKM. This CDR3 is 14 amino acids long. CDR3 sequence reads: CASSPTAGVDEQFF.

The CDR3 sequence: CASRPSGGAETQYF. The J gene is TRBJ2-5, the V gene TRBV12-3 or TRBV12-4; with no DNA, the TCRdb D assignment of TRBD2 cannot be verified. The CDR3 is 14 amino acids.